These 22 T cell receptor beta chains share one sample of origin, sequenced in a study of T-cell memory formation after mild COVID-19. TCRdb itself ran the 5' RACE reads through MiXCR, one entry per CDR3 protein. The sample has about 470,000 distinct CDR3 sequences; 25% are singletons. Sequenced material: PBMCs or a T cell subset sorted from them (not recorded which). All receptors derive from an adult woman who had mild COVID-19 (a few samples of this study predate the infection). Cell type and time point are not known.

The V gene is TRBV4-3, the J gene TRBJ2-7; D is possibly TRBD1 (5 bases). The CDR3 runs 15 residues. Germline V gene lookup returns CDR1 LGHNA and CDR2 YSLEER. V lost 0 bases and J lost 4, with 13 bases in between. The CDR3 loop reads CASSQDAQGWYEQYF. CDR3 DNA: TGCGCCAGCAGCCAAGATGCCCAGGGTTGGTACGAGCAGTACTTC.

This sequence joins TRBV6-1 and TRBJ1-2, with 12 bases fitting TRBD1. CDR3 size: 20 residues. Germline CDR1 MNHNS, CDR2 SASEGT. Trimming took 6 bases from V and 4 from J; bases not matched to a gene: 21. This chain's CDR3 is CASRESPGQGAYWVVYGYTF. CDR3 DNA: TGTGCCAGCAGGGAAAGTCCGGGACAGGGGGCATATTGGGTCGTCTATGGCTACACCTTC.

The CDR3 DNA sequence: TGTGCCAGTAGTATGTCTAGGAGCTCCTACAATGAGCAGTTCTTC. It translates to CASSMSRSSYNEQFF. The chain uses TRBV19 and TRBJ2-1; D remains unclear. The CDR3 is 15 residues long. Trimming cost V 3 bases and J 0 bases, with 9 bases left between them. The germline CDR1 and CDR2 sequences are LNHDA and SQIVND (reference sequence).

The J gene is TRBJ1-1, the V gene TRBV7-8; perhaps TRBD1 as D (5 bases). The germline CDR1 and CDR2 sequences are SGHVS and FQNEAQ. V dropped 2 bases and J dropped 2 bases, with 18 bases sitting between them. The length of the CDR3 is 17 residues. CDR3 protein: CASSLQGWGSQNTEAFF. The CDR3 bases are TGTGCCAGCAGCTTACAGGGTTGGGGCAGTCAAAACACTGAAGCTTTCTTT.

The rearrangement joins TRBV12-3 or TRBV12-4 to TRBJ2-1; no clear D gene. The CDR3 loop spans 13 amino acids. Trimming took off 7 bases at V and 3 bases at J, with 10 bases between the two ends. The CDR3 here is CASTTPDYNEQFF. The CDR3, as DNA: TGTGCCAGCACCACACCCGACTACAATGAGCAGTTCTTC.

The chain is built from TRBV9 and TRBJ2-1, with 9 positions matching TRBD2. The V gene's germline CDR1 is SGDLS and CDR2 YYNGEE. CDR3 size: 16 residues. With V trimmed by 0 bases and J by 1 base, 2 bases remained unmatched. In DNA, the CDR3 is TGTGCCAGCAGCGTAGTGCTAGCGGGATCCTACAATGAGCAGTTCTTC. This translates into CASSVVLAGSYNEQFF.

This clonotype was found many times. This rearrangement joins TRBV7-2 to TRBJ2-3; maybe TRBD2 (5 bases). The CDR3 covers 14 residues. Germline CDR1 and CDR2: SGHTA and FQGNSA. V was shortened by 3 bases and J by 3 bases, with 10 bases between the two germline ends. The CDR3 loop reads CASSFGGFTDTQYF. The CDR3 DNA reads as TGTGCCAGCAGCTTTGGCGGGTTTACAGATACGCAGTATTTT.

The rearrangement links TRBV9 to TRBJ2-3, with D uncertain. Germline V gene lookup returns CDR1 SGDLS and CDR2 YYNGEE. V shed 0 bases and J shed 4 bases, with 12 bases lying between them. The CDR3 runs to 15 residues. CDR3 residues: CASSVGSTPSDTQYF. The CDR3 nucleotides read TGTGCCAGCAGCGTAGGGAGTACGCCTTCAGATACGCAGTATTTT.

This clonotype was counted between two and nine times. The CDR3: CATSRDLGQGASGKFREQFF. The CDR3 region has the DNA TGTGCCACCAGCAGAGATTTAGGCCAGGGGGCTAGCGGGAAATTTAGGGAGCAGTTCTTC. The rearrangement links TRBV15 to TRBJ2-1, with D tentatively TRBD2 (9 bases). The CDR3 spans 20 residues. The germline V and J ends were trimmed by 0 bases and 10 bases, with 31 bases remaining between them. Per germline, CDR1 LNHNV and CDR2 YYDKDF (reference sequence).

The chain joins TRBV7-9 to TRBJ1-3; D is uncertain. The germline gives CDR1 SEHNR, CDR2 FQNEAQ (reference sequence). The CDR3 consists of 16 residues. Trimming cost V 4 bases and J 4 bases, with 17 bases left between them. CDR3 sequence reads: CASSSSAGLLGNTIYF. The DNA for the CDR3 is TGTGCCAGCAGCTCATCGGCCGGGCTATTGGGAAACACCATATATTTT.

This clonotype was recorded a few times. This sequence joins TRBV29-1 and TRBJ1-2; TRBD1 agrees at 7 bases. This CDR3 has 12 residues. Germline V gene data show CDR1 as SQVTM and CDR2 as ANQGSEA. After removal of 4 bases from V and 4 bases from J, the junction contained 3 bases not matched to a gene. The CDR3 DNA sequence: TGCAGCGTTGCCCGGACAGGCTATGGCTACACCTTC. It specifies CSVARTGYGYTF.

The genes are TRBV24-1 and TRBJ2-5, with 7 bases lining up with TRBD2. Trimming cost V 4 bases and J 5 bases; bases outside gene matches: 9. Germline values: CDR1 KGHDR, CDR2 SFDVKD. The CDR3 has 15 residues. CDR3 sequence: CATSDGRWGRETQYF. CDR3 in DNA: TGTGCCACCAGTGACGGGAGGTGGGGTCGGGAGACCCAGTACTTC.

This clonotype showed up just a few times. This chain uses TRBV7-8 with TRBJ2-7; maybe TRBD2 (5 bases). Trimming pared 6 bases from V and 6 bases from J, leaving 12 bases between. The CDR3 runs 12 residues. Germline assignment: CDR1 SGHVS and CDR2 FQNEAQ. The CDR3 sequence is CASSSGFPEQYF. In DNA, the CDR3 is TGTGCCAGCAGTTCGGGATTCCCCGAGCAGTACTTC. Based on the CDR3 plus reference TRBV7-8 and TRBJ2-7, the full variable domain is GAGVSQSPRYKVAKRGQDVALRCDPISGHVSLFWYQQALGQGPEFLTYFQNEAQLDKSGLPSDRFFAERPEGSVSTLKIQRTQQEDSAVYLCASSSGFPEQYFGPGTRLTVT.

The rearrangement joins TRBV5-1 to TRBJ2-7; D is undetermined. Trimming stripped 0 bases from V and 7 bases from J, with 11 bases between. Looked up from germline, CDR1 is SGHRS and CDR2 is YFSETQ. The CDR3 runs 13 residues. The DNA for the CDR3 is TGCGCCAGCAGCTTGGGACTCCGAGAGGAGCAGTACTTC. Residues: CASSLGLREEQYF. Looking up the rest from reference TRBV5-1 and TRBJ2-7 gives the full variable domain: KAGVTQTPRYLIKTRGQQVTLSCSPISGHRSVSWYQQTPGQGLQFLFEYFSETQRNKGNFPGRFSGRQFSNSRSEMNVSTLELGDSALYLCASSLGLREEQYFGPGTRLTVT.

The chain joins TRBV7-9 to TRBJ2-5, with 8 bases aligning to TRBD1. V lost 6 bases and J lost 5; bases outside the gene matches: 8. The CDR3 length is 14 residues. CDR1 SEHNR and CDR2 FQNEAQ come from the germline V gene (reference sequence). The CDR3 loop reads CASRQGAVRETQYF. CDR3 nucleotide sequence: TGTGCCAGCAGGCAGGGGGCTGTGAGGGAGACCCAGTACTTC.

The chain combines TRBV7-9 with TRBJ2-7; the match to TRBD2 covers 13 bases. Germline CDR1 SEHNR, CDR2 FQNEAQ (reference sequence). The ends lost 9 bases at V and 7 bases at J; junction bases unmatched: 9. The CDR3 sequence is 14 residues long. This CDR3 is CASGGLAGVVEQYF. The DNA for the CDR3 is TGTGCCAGTGGTGGACTAGCGGGAGTAGTTGAGCAGTACTTC.

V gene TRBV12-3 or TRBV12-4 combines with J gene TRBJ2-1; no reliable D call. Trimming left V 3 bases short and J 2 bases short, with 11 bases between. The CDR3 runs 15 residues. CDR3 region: CASSFGLRAYNEQFF. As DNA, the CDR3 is TGTGCCAGCAGTTTCGGCCTTAGGGCCTACAATGAGCAGTTCTTC.

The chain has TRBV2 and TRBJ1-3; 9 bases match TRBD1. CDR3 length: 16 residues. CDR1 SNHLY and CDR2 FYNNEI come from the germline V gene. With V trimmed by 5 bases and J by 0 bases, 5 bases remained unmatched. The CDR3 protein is CASSNRGLNSGNTIYF. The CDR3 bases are TGTGCCAGCAGTAACAGGGGGCTCAACTCTGGAAACACCATATATTTT.

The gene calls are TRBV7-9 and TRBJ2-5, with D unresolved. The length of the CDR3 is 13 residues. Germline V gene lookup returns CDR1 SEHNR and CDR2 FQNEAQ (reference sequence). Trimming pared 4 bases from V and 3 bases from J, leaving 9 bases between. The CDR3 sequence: CASSWLEEETQYF. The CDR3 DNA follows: TGTGCCAGCAGCTGGCTTGAGGAAGAGACCCAGTACTTC.

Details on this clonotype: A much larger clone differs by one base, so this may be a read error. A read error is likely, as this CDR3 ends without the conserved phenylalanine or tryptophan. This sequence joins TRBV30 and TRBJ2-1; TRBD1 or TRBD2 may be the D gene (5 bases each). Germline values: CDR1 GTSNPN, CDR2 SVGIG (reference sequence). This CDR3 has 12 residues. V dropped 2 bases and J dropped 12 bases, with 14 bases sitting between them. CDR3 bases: TGTGCCTGGAGTTACGGGGACCGAGGGCAGTTCTTA. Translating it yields CAWSYGDRGQFL.

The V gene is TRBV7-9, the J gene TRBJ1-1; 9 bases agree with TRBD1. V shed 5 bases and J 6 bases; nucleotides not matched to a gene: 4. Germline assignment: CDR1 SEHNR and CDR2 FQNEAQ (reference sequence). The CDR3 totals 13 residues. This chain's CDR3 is CASSPTGGAEAFF. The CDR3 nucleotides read TGTGCCAGCAGCCCGACAGGGGGGGCTGAAGCTTTCTTT.

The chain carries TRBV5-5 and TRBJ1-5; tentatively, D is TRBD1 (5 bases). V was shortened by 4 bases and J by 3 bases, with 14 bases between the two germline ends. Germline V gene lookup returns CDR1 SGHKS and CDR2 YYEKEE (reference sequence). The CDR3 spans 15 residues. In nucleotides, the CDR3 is TGTGCCAGCAGCATGGCAGGGTACCTCAATCAGCCCCAGCATTTT. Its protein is CASSMAGYLNQPQHF.